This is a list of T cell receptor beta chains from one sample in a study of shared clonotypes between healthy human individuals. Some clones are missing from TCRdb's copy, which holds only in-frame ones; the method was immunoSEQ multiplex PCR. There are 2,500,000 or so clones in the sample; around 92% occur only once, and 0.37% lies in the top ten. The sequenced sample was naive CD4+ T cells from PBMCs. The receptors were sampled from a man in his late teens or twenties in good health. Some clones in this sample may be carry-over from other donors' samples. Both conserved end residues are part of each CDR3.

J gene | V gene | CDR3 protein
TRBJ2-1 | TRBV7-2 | CASSLVKAPTSNEQFF
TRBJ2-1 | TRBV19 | CASSQTGGYNEQFF
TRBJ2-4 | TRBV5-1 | CASSLLGQFKQYF
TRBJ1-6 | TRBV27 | CASSLAGGTGSPLHF
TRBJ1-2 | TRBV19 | CASTSNQDRLYGYTF
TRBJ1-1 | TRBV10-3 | CAISGRGEAFF
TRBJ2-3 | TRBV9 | CASSVALLTDTQYF
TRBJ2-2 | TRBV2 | CASSRELAGELFF
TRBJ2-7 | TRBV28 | CASSLDRSSYEQYF
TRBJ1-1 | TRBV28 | CASMVMNTEAFF
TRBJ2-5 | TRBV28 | CASRGTKETQYF
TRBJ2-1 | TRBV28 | CASVETGTGTYNEQFF
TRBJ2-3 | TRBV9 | CASSQTGWVTDTQYF
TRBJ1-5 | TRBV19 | CASSHLQGVSNQPQHF
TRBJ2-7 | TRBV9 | CASSPSGRANYEQYF
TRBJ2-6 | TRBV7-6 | CASSLGEGLTGANVLTF
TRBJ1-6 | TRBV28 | CASRSTGGNSPLHF
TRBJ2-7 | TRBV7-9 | CASSLGKDYEQYF
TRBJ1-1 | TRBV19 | CASSPRMRTEAFF
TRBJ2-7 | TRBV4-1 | CASSPPQSAGGSYEQYF
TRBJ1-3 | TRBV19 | CASRDSSGNTIYF
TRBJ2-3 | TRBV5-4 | CAGRRAGSTDTQYF
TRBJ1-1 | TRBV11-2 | CASSPGTNTEAFF
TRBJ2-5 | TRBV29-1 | CSVEGTSSRVPETQYF
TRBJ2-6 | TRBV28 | CASSLPGEGANVLTF
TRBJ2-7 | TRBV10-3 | CAISESTLTGRPYEQYF
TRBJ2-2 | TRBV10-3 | CGCRDPNTGELFF
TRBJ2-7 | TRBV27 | CASRASYEQYF
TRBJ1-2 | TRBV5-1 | CASSSQEAGGYTF
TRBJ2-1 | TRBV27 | CASSSTPPSDYNEQFF
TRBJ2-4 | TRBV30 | CAWSVLGAVGKNIQYF
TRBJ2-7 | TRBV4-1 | CASSRGGTRNYEQYF
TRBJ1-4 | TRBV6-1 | CASRSTGLIAKLFF
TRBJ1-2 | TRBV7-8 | CASSPWGATNYGYTF
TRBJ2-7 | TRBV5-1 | CASSLVRGGYEQYF
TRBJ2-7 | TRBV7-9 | CASTHNLPGLEQYF
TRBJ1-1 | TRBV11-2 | CASSLPSLLTAEVFF
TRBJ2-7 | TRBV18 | CASSPGKDYEQYF
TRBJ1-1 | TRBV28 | CASSLSLDRGRRTEAFF
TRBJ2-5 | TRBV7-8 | CASSMGLAGGQETQYF
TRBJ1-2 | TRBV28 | CASSPLDRVNYGYTF
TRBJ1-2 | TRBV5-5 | CASSPFGYGYTF
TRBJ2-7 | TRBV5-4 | CASSLGGQADF
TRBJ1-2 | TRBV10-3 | CAISETRRPHYGYTF
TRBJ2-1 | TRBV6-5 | CASTPPGDRNNEQFF
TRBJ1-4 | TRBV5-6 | CASSLLDRDSNEKLFF
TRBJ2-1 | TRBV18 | CASSPPGTGRGSEQFF
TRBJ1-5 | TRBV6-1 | CASSEYGRMNQPQHF
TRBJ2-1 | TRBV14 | CASSGSLYYNEQFF